One sample yielded the 2 T cell receptor beta chains listed below, sequenced in a study of blood T cell repertoires in COVID-19. Here immunoSEQ multiplex PCR was the method, and the copy in TCRdb shows in-frame clones only, minus some. The table has roughly 13,000 clones, around 78% seen once. The sample taken for sequencing was peripheral blood. These TCRs come from a human donor in a cohort sampled during active COVID-19.

The chain couples TRBV5-1 to TRBJ1-6, with D unresolved. V lost 0 bases, J lost 12 bases, and 10 bases lay in between. In germline, CDR1 is SGHRS, CDR2 YFSETQ. There are 13 residues in the CDR3. CDR3: CASSLGTLEPLHF. CDR3 coding DNA: TGCGCCAGCAGCTTGGGGACTTTGGAACCCCTCCACTTT. The entire variable domain, with the rest obtained from reference TRBV5-1 and TRBJ1-6, is as follows: KAGVTQTPRYLIKTRGQQVTLSCSPISGHRSVSWYQQTPGQGLQFLFEYFSETQRNKGNFPGRFSGRQFSNSRSEMNVSTLELGDSALYLCASSLGTLEPLHFGNGTRLTVT.

This clone is medium-sized within its sample. The rearrangement links TRBV19 to TRBJ2-1; 10 nucleotides match TRBD2. Germline-derived CDR1 and CDR2 are LNHDA and SQIVND (reference sequence). The trim removed 2 bases at V and 4 bases at J, leaving 2 bases unmatched. The CDR3 is made up of 15 amino acids. The CDR3 spells CASSISSGGYNEQFF. The CDR3 coding sequence is TGTGCCAGTAGTATAAGTAGCGGGGGGTACAATGAGCAGTTCTTC.